This TCR beta chain was captured in a study of identifying expanded T cells in peripheral blood. This clone was found a few times. J gave up 2 bases and V 2 bases, and 4 bases lay outside the gene matches. In germline, CDR1 is ENHRY, CDR2 SYGVKD. The CDR3 covers 15 residues. Assay: immunoSEQ multiplex PCR; the TCRdb copy retains only in-frame clones and omits some. Of about 90,000 clones in the sample, about 90% were seen once. The sequence came from a person between 18 and 70 years old in good health. The chain links TRBV10-3 to TRBJ2-7, with TRBD1 identical over 9 bases. Sequenced sample: blood. CDR3 sequence (DNA): TGTGCCATCAGTGAGGCAAGGACAGGGGCCTACGAGCAGTACTTC. Amino acid sequence: CAISEARTGAYEQYF.